This T cell receptor beta chain was sequenced during a study of blood T cell repertoires in COVID-19. At the level of the study: Donors in the United States, Italy and Spain gave samples during acute or convalescent COVID-19. Sources were T cells, B-cell-depleted T cells, or PBMCs; the material itself was cDNA or gDNA.

Per the study methods: Nucleated cell number was recorded as an estimate derived from reference gene primer amplification. Only in-frame clones appear in the TCRdb table, and some are missing; sequencing was by immunoSEQ multiplex PCR. V, J and clone size were drawn from that table, and D and trimming were deduced from the DNA. The sample holds fewer than 200,000 clones, about 80% seen once. Material for sequencing was peripheral blood. This TCR was sampled from a woman of 80 years or more with acute or convalescent COVID-19.

DNA of the CDR3: TGTGCCAGCAGCCTAGGCGGGAGCATCAATGAGCAGTTCTTC. It is translated as CASSLGGSINEQFF. V is TRBV3-1 (or the pseudogene TRBV3-2) and J is TRBJ2-1; 7 bases are shared with TRBD2. The CDR3 loop spans 14 amino acids. The junction had 6 bases not matched to a gene; V was cut back by 4 bases and J by 6 bases. Germline CDR1 LGHDT, CDR2 YNNKEL (reference sequence).